This TCR beta chain was found in a study of cytomegalovirus exposure and HLA in healthy donors. About the study: Unique TCRs from HLA-typed donors, 85 million to 100 million of them, were held in an early data release.

Whole-study findings and limits: Across all donors, roughly uniform sequencing depth was an assumption of the presence/absence analyses.

This clone has just a few counts. The antigen is unknown. Amplification used 60 Vbeta primers and 13 Jbeta primers. Only in-frame clones appear in the TCRdb table, and some are missing; sequencing was by immunoSEQ multiplex PCR. Here the sample spans about 130,000 clones, about four fifths being singletons. Germline loops: CDR1 MNHEY, CDR2 SVGAGI. With 6 bases clipped from V and 5 bases from J, the junction kept 2 bases outside the gene matches. The CDR3 contains 13 residues. The sample was PBMCs. The TCR sequence derives from a man younger than 35 in good health and CMV-seronegative. V is TRBV6-5 and J is TRBJ1-4; 8 positions agree with TRBD1. The CDR3 sequence is CASSRTGNEKLFF. DNA of the CDR3: TGTGCCAGCAGCCGGACAGGGAATGAAAAACTGTTTTTT.